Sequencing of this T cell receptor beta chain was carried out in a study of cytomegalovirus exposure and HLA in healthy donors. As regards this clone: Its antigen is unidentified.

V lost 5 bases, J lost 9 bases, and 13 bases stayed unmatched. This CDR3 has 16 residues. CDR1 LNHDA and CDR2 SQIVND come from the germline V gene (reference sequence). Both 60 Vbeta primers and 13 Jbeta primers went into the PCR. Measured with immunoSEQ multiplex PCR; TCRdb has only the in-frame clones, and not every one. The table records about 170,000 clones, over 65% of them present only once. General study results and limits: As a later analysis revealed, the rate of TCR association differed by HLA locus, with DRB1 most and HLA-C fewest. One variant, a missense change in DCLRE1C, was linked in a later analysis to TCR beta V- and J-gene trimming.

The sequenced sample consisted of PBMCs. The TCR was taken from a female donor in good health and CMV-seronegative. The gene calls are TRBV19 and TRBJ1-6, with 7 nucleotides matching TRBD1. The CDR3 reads CASSSSPGQIFSPLHF. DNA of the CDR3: TGTGCCAGTAGTTCCAGTCCGGGACAGATTTTTTCACCCCTCCACTTT.